Following are 20 T cell receptor beta chains from one sample sequenced in a study of T cells in Graves' hyperthyroidism and ophthalmopathy. Amplification targeted TCR beta CDR3 regions from RNA transcripts. First-round RT-PCR targeting the TCR CDR3 was performed with the HTBI primer set. In TCRdb, the multiplex PCR reads were re-called with MiXCR into one record per CDR3 protein. The sample records nearly 600,000 distinct CDR3 sequences, approximately 15% being singletons. Sequenced material: blood. These receptors were collected from a woman under 30 with Graves' ophthalmopathy.

This clonotype was picked up many times. DNA for the CDR3: TGCAGTGCTAGAGAACAGGGAGGCTACGAGCAGTACTTC. As protein: CSAREQGGYEQYF. V is TRBV20-1 and J is TRBJ2-7, with D perhaps matching TRBD1 or TRBD2 (6 bases each). The CDR3 extends over 13 amino acids. The germline V gene has CDR1 DFQATT and CDR2 SNEGSKA (reference sequence). Deletions cut 0 bases from V and 3 bases from J, with 9 bases between.

This clonotype was found many times. This chain links TRBV11-1 with TRBJ2-7, with 8 bases matching TRBD2. The trim removed 3 bases at V and 6 bases at J, leaving 13 bases unmatched. CDR1 and CDR2 (germline): SGHAT, FQDESV (reference sequence). The CDR3 length is 16 residues. Here the CDR3 DNA reads TGTGCCAGCAGCTTCCCATTGGAAGCGGGAGCATCCGAGCAGTACTTC. Its translation: CASSFPLEAGASEQYF.

In this sample, this clonotype turned up many times. The rearrangement links TRBV6-5 to TRBJ2-5; tentatively, D is TRBD2 (6 bases). From germline, CDR1 is MNHEY and CDR2 SVGAGI. With 2 bases removed from V and 5 bases from J, the gap between germline ends came to 15 bases. The CDR3 is made up of 15 amino acids. The CDR3 is CASSYHGGLGETQYF. As DNA, the CDR3 is TGTGCCAGCAGTTACCATGGAGGGTTAGGGGAGACCCAGTACTTC.

This clonotype was counted at least ten times. The chain links TRBV6-2 or TRBV6-3 to TRBJ2-3; D not certain. CDR1 is MNHEY and CDR2 is SVGEGT in the germline V gene. V gave up 2 bases and J gave up 5 bases, with 11 bases separating them. This CDR3 spans 14 amino acids. The CDR3 coding sequence is TGTGCCAGCAGTTACGGAATAGCCAGAGATACGCAGTATTTT. Translating gives CASSYGIARDTQYF.

This clonotype was picked up many times. The chain is built from TRBV12-5 and TRBJ1-1; the match to TRBD1 covers 10 bases. The CDR3 sequence is 17 residues long. Germline V gene sequence: CDR1 LGHNT, CDR2 FRNRAP. The V and J ends lost 5 bases and 1 base, in that order; junction bases with no gene match: 10. The CDR3 is CASGTLGQGEPNTEAFF. CDR3 nucleotide sequence: TGTGCTAGTGGTACCCTCGGACAGGGGGAGCCGAACACTGAAGCTTTCTTT. The whole variable domain, remainder taken from reference TRBV12-5 and TRBJ1-1, is DARVTQTPRHKVTEMGQEVTMRCQPILGHNTVFWYRQTMMQGLELLAYFRNRAPLDDSGMPKDRFSAEMPDATLATLKIQPSEPRDSAVYFCASGTLGQGEPNTEAFFGQGTRLTVV.

Only a few counts were recorded for this clonotype. A much larger clone is a single base away; this may be a read error. The V gene is TRBV28, the J gene TRBJ2-2; D is uncertain. Per germline, CDR1 MDHEN and CDR2 SYDVKM. The V gene lost 3 bases and the J gene lost 6 bases, with 8 bases spanning the gap. The CDR3 totals 13 residues. In DNA form, the CDR3 reads TGTGCCAGCAGTTTCGCCGGCGCCGGGGAGCTGTTTTTT. Translation: CASSFAGAGELFF.

This clonotype was seen more than once but under ten times. This sequence may be a read error, since a much larger clone differs from it by one base. This rearrangement joins TRBV11-1 to TRBJ2-2; 13 positions agree with TRBD2. CDR3 length equals 16 residues. CDR1 and CDR2 from the germline V gene are SGHAT and FQDESV (reference sequence). CDR3 nucleotides: TGTGCCAGCAGCCTGGGGACTAGCGGGAACCCCGGGGAGCTGTGTTTT. This translates into CASSLGTSGNPGELCF.

The V call is TRBV3-1, the J call TRBJ2-7; D is unresolved. The CDR3 length is 15 residues. Trimming cost V 0 bases and J 7 bases, with 16 bases left between them. Germline V lookup: CDR1 LGHDT, CDR2 YNNKEL (reference sequence). This CDR3 reads CASSQDQVTGAEQYF. The DNA for the CDR3 is TGTGCCAGCAGCCAAGATCAGGTGACCGGCGCGGAGCAGTACTTC.

The rearrangement uses TRBV11-2 and TRBJ2-3; the match to TRBD2 covers 11 bases. Germline trimming cut 0 bases from V and 2 bases from J; bases unmatched to any gene: 7. The CDR3 spans 18 residues. Germline loops: CDR1 SGHAT, CDR2 FQNNGV. This chain's CDR3 is CASSLEIAGGGNTDTQYF. CDR3 coding DNA: TGTGCCAGCAGCTTAGAGATAGCGGGAGGGGGGAACACAGATACGCAGTATTTT.

This clonotype was observed many times. This chain connects TRBV7-8 to TRBJ1-4, with a tentative D call TRBD1 (5 bases). The CDR3 consists of 15 residues. Germline CDR1 and CDR2: SGHVS and FQNEAQ. The V gene lost 5 bases and the J gene lost 12 bases, with 22 bases spanning the gap. DNA of the CDR3: TGTGCCAGCAGCCGGACGGATGCCTGGACATCGGAACTGTTTTTT. Its translation: CASSRTDAWTSELFF. The complete variable domain, with remaining parts taken from reference TRBV7-8 and TRBJ1-4, reads GAGVSQSPRYKVAKRGQDVALRCDPISGHVSLFWYQQALGQGPEFLTYFQNEAQLDKSGLPSDRFFAERPEGSVSTLKIQRTQQEDSAVYLCASSRTDAWTSELFFGSGTQLSVL.

The sample holds many counts of this clonotype. V gene TRBV7-9 combines with J gene TRBJ1-2, with 7 bases that match TRBD1. The germline V gene has CDR1 SEHNR and CDR2 FQNEAQ (reference sequence). The CDR3 has 16 amino acids. The V segment lost 4 bases and the J segment 4 bases; nucleotides outside the gene matches: 12. This chain's CDR3 is CASSSYRDSKLYGYTF. In DNA form, the CDR3 reads TGTGCCAGCAGCTCATACAGGGACAGTAAACTCTATGGCTACACCTTC.

This clonotype was seen ten or more times. V gene TRBV28 combines with J gene TRBJ2-1; D may be TRBD2 (6 bases). CDR1 is MDHEN, CDR2 SYDVKM, per germline. Trimming removed 5 bases from V and 4 bases from J, with 18 bases in between. The CDR3 is 16 amino acids. The CDR3 DNA is TGTGCCAGCAGTGGGACGGGGGTACACCTTTACAATGAGCAGTTCTTC. Translated: CASSGTGVHLYNEQFF.

Concerning this clonotype itself: Compared with germline, one end of the junction differs, possibly owing to a read error. The chain employs TRBV10-3 and TRBJ2-1; perhaps TRBD2 as D (5 bases). Germline values: CDR1 ENHRY, CDR2 SYGVKD. The CDR3 is made up of 14 amino acids. The CDR3 nucleotides are TGTGCCATCGGTGAAAGAGGGCCTTACAATGAGCAGTTCTTC. It yields the protein CAIGERGPYNEQFF.

For this clonotype: A much more abundant neighbour one base away suggests this may be a read error. The rearrangement uses TRBV30 and TRBJ1-2; D remains ambiguous. Germline V gene lookup returns CDR1 GTSNPN and CDR2 SVGIG (reference sequence). V was shortened by 4 bases and J by 3 bases, with 18 bases between the two germline ends. CDR3 length: 15 amino acids. The CDR3 bases are TGTGCCTGGATGCCCCAGCGAGGCCTGGACTATGGCTACACCTTC. The encoded protein is CAWMPQRGLDYGYTF.

The chain couples TRBV9 to TRBJ2-3; 10 nucleotides align to TRBD2. V lost 0 bases and J lost 5; bases outside the gene matches: 6. The CDR3 runs 16 residues. In germline, CDR1 is SGDLS, CDR2 YYNGEE. CDR3 protein: CASSVVAGGLGDTQYF. The CDR3 nucleotides are TGTGCCAGCAGCGTAGTAGCGGGAGGACTGGGAGATACGCAGTATTTT.

This clonotype was detected many times. V usage is TRBV27 and J usage is TRBJ1-5, with TRBD1 identical over 9 bases. The CDR3 length is 14 residues. CDR1 is MNHEY, CDR2 SMNVEV, per germline (reference sequence). The ends lost 7 bases at V and 4 bases at J; junction bases unmatched: 5. CDR3 sequence reads: CASTGTGSNQPQHF. Here the CDR3 DNA reads TGTGCCAGCACCGGGACAGGGTCTAATCAGCCCCAGCATTTT.

This clonotype was counted many times. The V call is TRBV12-3 or TRBV12-4, the J call TRBJ1-1; D ambiguous. The CDR3 sequence is 11 residues long. V was shortened by 8 bases and J by 6 bases, with 10 bases between the two germline ends. The CDR3 region is CASARAPEAFF. The CDR3 DNA follows: TGTGCCAGCGCAAGGGCCCCTGAAGCTTTCTTT.

This clonotype has only a few counts. The CDR3 protein is CASSPLGRVNQETQYF. In DNA form, the CDR3 reads TGTGCCAGCAGCCCGCTGGGCAGGGTAAACCAAGAGACCCAGTACTTC. The chain combines TRBV7-6 with TRBJ2-5, with D possibly TRBD1 on 5 matching bases. Trimming removed 5 bases from V and 0 bases from J, with 16 bases in between. This CDR3 contains 16 residues. Germline V lookup: CDR1 SGHVS, CDR2 FNYEAQ.

This clonotype was recorded at least ten times. CDR3 sequence: CASSSPLRESSYEQYF. In DNA form, the CDR3 reads TGTGCCAGCAGTTCCCCCCTGAGGGAGTCGTCCTACGAGCAGTACTTC. The J gene is TRBJ2-7, the V gene TRBV27; TRBD2 might be the D (5 bases). V dropped 4 bases and J dropped 1 base, with 17 bases sitting between them. Germline CDR1 MNHEY, CDR2 SMNVEV (reference sequence). The CDR3 is 16 amino acids.

V gene TRBV12-3 or TRBV12-4 combines with J gene TRBJ2-7; D gene uncertain. The CDR3 consists of 12 residues. The V gene lost 5 bases and the J gene lost 9 bases, with 14 bases spanning the gap. The CDR3 sequence: CASSVGRKGQYF. The CDR3 DNA reads TGTGCCAGCAGTGTAGGTAGGAAGGGGCAGTACTTC.